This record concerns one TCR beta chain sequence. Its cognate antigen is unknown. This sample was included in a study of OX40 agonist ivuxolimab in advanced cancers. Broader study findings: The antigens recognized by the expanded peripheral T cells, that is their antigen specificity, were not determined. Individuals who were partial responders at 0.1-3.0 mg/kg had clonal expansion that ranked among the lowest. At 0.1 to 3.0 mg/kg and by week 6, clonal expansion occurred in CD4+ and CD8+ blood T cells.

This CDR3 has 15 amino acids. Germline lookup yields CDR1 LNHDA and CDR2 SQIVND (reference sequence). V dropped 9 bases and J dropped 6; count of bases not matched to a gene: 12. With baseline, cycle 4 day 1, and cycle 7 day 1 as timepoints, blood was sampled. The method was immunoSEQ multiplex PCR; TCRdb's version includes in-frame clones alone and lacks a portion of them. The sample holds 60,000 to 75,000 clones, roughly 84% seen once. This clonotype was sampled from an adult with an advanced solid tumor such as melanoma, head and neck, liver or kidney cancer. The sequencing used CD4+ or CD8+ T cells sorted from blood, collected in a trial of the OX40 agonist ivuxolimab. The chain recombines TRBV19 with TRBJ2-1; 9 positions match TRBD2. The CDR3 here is CASQRQAGGINEQFF. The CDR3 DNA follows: TGTGCCAGCCAGAGACAAGCGGGGGGAATCAATGAGCAGTTCTTC.